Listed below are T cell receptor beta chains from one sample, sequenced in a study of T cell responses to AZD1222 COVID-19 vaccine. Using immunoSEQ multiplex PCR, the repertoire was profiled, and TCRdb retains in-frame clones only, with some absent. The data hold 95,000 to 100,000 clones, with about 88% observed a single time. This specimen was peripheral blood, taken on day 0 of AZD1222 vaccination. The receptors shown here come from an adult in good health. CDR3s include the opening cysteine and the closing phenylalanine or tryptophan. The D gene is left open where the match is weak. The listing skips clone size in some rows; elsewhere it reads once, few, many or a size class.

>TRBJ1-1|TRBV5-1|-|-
TGCGCCAGCAGCCGATCAGGGGTAGACACTGAAGCTTTCTTT
CASSRSGVDTEAFF
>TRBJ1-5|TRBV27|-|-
TGTGCCAGCAGTCTGCGAGGGAATCAGCCCCAGCATTTT
CASSLRGNQPQHF
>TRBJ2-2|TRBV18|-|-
TGTGCCAGCTCACCGCAAAACCTCCGTAACACCGGGGAGCTGTTTTTT
CASSPQNLRNTGELFF
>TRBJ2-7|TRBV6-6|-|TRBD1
TGTGCCAGCAAATCCGGGACAGGGGGCTACGAGCAGTACTTC
CASKSGTGGYEQYF
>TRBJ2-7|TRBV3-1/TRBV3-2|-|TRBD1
TGTGCCAGCAGCCATAAACAGGGGGCATCGTACGAGCAGTACTTC
CASSHKQGASYEQYF
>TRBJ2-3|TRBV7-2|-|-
TGTGCCAGCAGCCCTAGTAAGGGGGGGGGAGTCCGGGCAGATACGCAGTATTTT
CASSPSKGGGVRADTQYF
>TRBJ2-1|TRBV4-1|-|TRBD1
TGCGCCAGCAGCCAAGAGGAGACAGGGGGCAATGAGCAGTTCTTC
CASSQEETGGNEQFF
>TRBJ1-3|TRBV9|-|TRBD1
TGTGCCAGCAGCGCCCAACAGGGGTGGGGCACCATATATTTT
CASSAQQGWGTIYF
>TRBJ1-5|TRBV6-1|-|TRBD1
TGTGCCAGCAGTGGCAAGACAGGGTTTCACAATCAGCCCCAGCATTTT
CASSGKTGFHNQPQHF
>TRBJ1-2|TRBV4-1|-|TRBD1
TGCGCCAGCAGCAGACAGACAGGGACTTCTAACTATGGCTACACCTTC
CASSRQTGTSNYGYTF
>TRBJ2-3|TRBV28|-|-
TGTGCCAGCAGTTCCGGAAGGGGCCTCAGCACAGATACGCAGTATTTT
CASSSGRGLSTDTQYF
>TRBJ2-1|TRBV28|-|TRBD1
TGTGCCAGCAGTTTCCCAGGGGGTGAGCAGTTCTTC
CASSFPGGEQFF
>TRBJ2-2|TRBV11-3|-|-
TGTGCCAGCAGCTTAGGGGGTAACGGGGTGCTGTTTTTT
CASSLGGNGVLFF
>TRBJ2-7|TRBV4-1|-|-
TGCGCCAGCAGCCAGTCCGGGACGGGGGCCTACGAGCAGTACTTC
CASSQSGTGAYEQYF
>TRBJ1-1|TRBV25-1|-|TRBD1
TGTGCCAGCAGTGGGGGGACAGGGAATGCTTTCTTT
CASSGGTGNAFF
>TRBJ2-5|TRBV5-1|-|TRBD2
TGCGCCAGCAGATCTACTAGCGGGGTACAAGAGACCCAGTACTTC
CASRSTSGVQETQYF
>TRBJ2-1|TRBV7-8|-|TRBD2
TGTGCCAGCAGCTTAGGAAGCGGGAGGGCGGGAGAGCAGTTCTTC
CASSLGSGRAGEQFF
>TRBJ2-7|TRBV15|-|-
TGTGCCACCAGCAGAGAAGTGGGACAAAACTACGAGCAGTACTTC
CATSREVGQNYEQYF
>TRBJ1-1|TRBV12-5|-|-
TGTGCTAGTGGTCTACAGGGCGGCACTGAAGCTTTCTTT
CASGLQGGTEAFF
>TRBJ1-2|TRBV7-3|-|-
TGTGCCAGCAGCCCCCAGGGCGGAATCCGGGGCTACACCTTC
CASSPQGGIRGYTF
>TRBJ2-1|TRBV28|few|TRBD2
TGTGCCAGCATACCTAGCGGGGATTACAATGAGCAGTTCTTC
CASIPSGDYNEQFF
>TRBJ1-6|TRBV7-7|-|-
TGTGCCAGCAGCCCCCCTGTGGACAGCTCCTATAATTCACCCCTCCACTTT
CASSPPVDSSYNSPLHF
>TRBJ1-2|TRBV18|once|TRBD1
TGTGCCAGCTCACCCTTCCGACCTCAGGGGGCGAAAGATGGCTACACCTTC
CASSPFRPQGAKDGYTF
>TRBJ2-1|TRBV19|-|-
TGTGCCAGTAGTATAGGCCGAGACCCCTACATCGAGCAGTTCTTC
CASSIGRDPYIEQFF
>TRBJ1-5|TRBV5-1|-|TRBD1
TGCGCCAGCAGCCCATCAGGGGGCACTCAGCCCCAGCATTTT
CASSPSGGTQPQHF
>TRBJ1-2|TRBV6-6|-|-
TGTGCCAGCCAAACCGAGGCGGGGGCGACCTTAGATGGCTACACCTTC
CASQTEAGATLDGYTF
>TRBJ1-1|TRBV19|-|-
TGTGCCAGTAGTATATGGGGAGCGAATGAAGCTTTCTTT
CASSIWGANEAFF
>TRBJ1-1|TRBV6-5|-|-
TGTGCCAGCAGTTTCGGTCGGGCCTCGAACACTGAAGCTTTCTTT
CASSFGRASNTEAFF
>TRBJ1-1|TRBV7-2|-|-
TGTGCCAGCAGCTCCCGACTGATCAGGAACACTGAAGCTTTCTTT
CASSSRLIRNTEAFF
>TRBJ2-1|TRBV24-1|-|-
TGTGCCACCAGTGATCTTCTAGGCATCTGGTTCTTC
CATSDLLGIWFF
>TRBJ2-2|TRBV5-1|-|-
TGCGCCAGCGAGGTCACAGCGAACACCGGGGAGCTGTTTTTT
CASEVTANTGELFF
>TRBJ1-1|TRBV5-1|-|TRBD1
TGCGCCAGCAGCTTGGGGACAGGGGGCCCCACTGAAGCTTTCTTT
CASSLGTGGPTEAFF
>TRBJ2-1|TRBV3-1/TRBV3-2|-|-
TGTGCCAGCAGCCAGCAAAGGGGGGATTTCTCCTACAATGAGCAGTTCTTC
CASSQQRGDFSYNEQFF
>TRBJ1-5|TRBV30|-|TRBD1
TGTGCCTGGAGTCTCAGGGGGCTGGGGAGCAATCAGCCCCAGCATTTT
CAWSLRGLGSNQPQHF
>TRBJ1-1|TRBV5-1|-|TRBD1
TGCGCCAGCAGCTTGGACACCAGGGGGACTGAAGCTTTCTTT
CASSLDTRGTEAFF
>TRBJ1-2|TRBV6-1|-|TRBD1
TGTGCCAGCAGTGAGCTCTCGGGACAGGGTGGCTACACCTTC
CASSELSGQGGYTF
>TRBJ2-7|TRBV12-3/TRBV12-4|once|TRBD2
TGTGCCAGCAAAGCGGGAGTCTCAAGCGAGCAGTACTTC
CASKAGVSSEQYF
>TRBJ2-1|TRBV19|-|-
TGTGCCAGTGGGACATTCTCCTACAATGAGCAGTTCTTC
CASGTFSYNEQFF
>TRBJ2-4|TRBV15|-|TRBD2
TGTGCCACCAGCAAAGGACTAGCGGGAACGGGAACAAAGACTCAGTACTTC
CATSKGLAGTGTKTQYF
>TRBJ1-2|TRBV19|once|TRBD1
TGTGCCAGTAGGGGAACCCTGGGACAGGCCGTTACCACCTTC
CASRGTLGQAVTTF
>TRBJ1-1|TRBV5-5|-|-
TGTGCCAGCAGCTCACTACCGGCAGAAAACACTGAAGCTTTCTTT
CASSSLPAENTEAFF
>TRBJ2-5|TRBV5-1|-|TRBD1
TGCGCCAGCAGCTATCCCTTGACAGGGGGGCACCAAGAGACCCAGTACTTC
CASSYPLTGGHQETQYF
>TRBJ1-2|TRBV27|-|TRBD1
TGTGCCAGCAGCCCCTGGGACAGGGTGACTAACTATGGCTACACCTTC
CASSPWDRVTNYGYTF
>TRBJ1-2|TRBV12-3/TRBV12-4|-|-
TGTGCCAGCAGTGTTAAAGCTAACTATGGCTACACCTTC
CASSVKANYGYTF
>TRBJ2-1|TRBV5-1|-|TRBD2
TGCGCCAGCAGGAGTACTAGCGGGGGATACAATGAGCAGTTCTTC
CASRSTSGGYNEQFF
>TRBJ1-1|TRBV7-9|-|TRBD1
TGTGCCAGCAGCCGGGGGGACAGCGGCCTTCTAGGAGCTTTCTTT
CASSRGDSGLLGAFF
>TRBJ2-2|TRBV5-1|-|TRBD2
TGCGCCAGCAGCTTGCTGGGTCTAGCGGAAGACACCGGGGAGCTGTTTTTT
CASSLLGLAEDTGELFF
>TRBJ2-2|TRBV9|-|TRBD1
TGTGCCAGCAGCGCACAGGGGATCGCCGGGGAGCTGTTTTTT
CASSAQGIAGELFF
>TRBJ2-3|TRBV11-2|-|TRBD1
TGTGCCAGCAGCTTCGAAGGACAGGGAGCGCAGTATTTT
CASSFEGQGAQYF
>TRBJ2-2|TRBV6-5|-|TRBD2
TGTGCCAGCAGTAGACTAGCGGGGAACACCGGGGAGCTGTTTTTT
CASSRLAGNTGELFF
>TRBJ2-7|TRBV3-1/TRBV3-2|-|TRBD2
TGTGCCAGCAGCCAAGATAGGAGCGGGGGTACCTACGAGCAGTACTTC
CASSQDRSGGTYEQYF
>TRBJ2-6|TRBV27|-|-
TGTGCCAGCAGTCCCCTAGGCTGGGCCAACGTCCTGACTTTC
CASSPLGWANVLTF
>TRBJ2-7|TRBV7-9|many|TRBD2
TGTGCCAGCAGCTCGCCTCTAGCGGAGAACTACGAGCAGTACTTC
CASSSPLAENYEQYF
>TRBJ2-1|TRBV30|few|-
TGTGCCTGGAGTGTAACAGACAATGAGCAGTTCTTC
CAWSVTDNEQFF
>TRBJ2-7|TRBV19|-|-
TGTGCCACAACGGACCGCTACGAGCAGTACTTC
CATTDRYEQYF
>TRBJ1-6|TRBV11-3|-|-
TGTGCCAGCAGCTTAGATTTGGTCCACGTCGGGTTTCGGTCACCCCTCCACTTT
CASSLDLVHVGFRSPLHF
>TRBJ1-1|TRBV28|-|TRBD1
TGTGCCAGCAGTTCTGGGGGACAGCCGAACACTGAAGCTTTCTTT
CASSSGGQPNTEAFF
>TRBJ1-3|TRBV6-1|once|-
TGTGCCAGCAGTGAGGGGTGGGCCAGGGGAGGAAACACCATATATTTT
CASSEGWARGGNTIYF
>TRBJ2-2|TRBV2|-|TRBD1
TGTGCCAGCAGTGAAGAGGACAGGGTGTACACCGGGGAGCTGTTTTTT
CASSEEDRVYTGELFF
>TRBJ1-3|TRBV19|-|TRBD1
TGTGCCAGTAGTACCGCCGGGACAGGGGTGAAAAACACCATATATTTT
CASSTAGTGVKNTIYF